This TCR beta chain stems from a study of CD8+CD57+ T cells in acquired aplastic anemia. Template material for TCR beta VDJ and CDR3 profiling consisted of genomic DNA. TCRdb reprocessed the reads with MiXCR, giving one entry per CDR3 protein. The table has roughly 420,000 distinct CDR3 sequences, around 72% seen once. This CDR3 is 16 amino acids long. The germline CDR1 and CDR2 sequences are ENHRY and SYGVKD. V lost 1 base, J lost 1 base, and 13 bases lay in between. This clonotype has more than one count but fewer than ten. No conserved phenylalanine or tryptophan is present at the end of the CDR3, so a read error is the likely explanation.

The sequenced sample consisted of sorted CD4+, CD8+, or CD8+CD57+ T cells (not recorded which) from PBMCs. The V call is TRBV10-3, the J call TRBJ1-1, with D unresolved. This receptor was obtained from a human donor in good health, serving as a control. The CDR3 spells CAISEYRPGANTEAFS. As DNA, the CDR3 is TGTGCCATCAGTGAGTATCGTCCGGGAGCGAACACTGAAGCTTTCTCC.